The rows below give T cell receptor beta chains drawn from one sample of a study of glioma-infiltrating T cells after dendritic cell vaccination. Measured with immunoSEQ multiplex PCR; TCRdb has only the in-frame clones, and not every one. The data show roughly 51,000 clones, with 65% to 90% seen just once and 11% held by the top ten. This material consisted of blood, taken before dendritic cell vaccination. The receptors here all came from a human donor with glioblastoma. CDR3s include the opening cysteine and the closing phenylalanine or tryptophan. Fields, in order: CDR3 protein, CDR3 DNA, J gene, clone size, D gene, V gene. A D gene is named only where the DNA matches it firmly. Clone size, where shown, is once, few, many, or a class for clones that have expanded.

CASSLDGAGTGELFF	TGTGCCAGCAGCTTAGATGGGGCGGGGACCGGGGAGCTGTTTTTT	TRBJ2-2	once	NA	TRBV7-2
CASSQDERTDTQYF	TGCGCCAGCAGCCAAGACGAGCGCACAGATACGCAGTATTTT	TRBJ2-3	NA	NA	TRBV4-1
CASRSGMGLNTEAFF	TGTGCCAGCAGATCCGGAATGGGGCTGAACACTGAAGCTTTCTTT	TRBJ1-1	NA	NA	TRBV5-6
CASSFARAETQYF	TGTGCCAGCAGCTTTGCCAGGGCGGAGACCCAGTACTTC	TRBJ2-5	NA	NA	TRBV7-2
CASSDPGTAYGYTF	TGTGCCAGCAGTGATCCCGGGACAGCTTATGGCTACACCTTC	TRBJ1-2	few	TRBD1	TRBV6-1
CASSLQAGGSTDTQYF	TGTGCCAGCAGCCTCCAAGCGGGGGGTAGCACAGATACGCAGTATTTT	TRBJ2-3	NA	TRBD2	TRBV4-2
CASSRDADRGGYQPQHF	TGCGCCAGCAGCCGCGATGCAGACAGGGGTGGATATCAGCCCCAGCATTTT	TRBJ1-5	NA	TRBD1	TRBV4-3
CAWWTGPGNTIYF	TGTGCCTGGTGGACAGGGCCTGGAAACACCATATATTTT	TRBJ1-3	NA	TRBD1	TRBV30
CAWSVRLRASGGYEQYF	TGTGCCTGGAGTGTACGTCTCCGGGCTAGCGGGGGGTACGAGCAGTACTTC	TRBJ2-7	once	TRBD2	TRBV30
CASSLRTGLAQFF	TGTGCCAGCAGCCTGAGGACAGGTCTTGCGCAGTTCTTC	TRBJ2-1	NA	TRBD1	TRBV6-5
CASSLDREGEKLFF	TGTGCCAGCAGCCTAGACAGGGAGGGCGAAAAACTGTTTTTT	TRBJ1-4	NA	TRBD1	TRBV7-8
CASSWDRGQNTIYF	TGTGCCAGCAGCTGGGACAGGGGGCAGAACACCATATATTTT	TRBJ1-3	NA	TRBD1	TRBV7-9
CASSPAGYGYTF	TGTGCCAGCAGTCCCGCAGGGTATGGCTACACCTTC	TRBJ1-2	few	NA	TRBV27
CASSPVDRVTTNYGYTF	TGTGCCAGCAGCCCAGTGGACAGGGTGACGACTAACTATGGCTACACCTTC	TRBJ1-2	NA	TRBD1	TRBV11-2
CASSDRVGYGYTF	TGTGCCAGCAGTGACCGGGTTGGGTATGGCTACACCTTC	TRBJ1-2	NA	NA	TRBV25-1
CASSSRDRGANYGYTF	TGTGCCAGCAGCTCCCGGGACAGGGGTGCTAACTATGGCTACACCTTC	TRBJ1-2	NA	TRBD1	TRBV11-2
CASSLRSSGIGTGELFF	TGCGCCAGCAGCTTGCGGTCTAGCGGGATCGGGACCGGGGAGCTGTTTTTT	TRBJ2-2	few	TRBD2	TRBV5-1
CAWSVSLSRDEQYF	TGTGCCTGGAGTGTATCTCTATCCAGGGACGAGCAGTACTTC	TRBJ2-7	NA	NA	TRBV30
CASSAILGEEGYGYTF	TGTGCCAGCAGCGCCATCCTCGGGGAGGAAGGCTATGGCTACACCTTC	TRBJ1-2	NA	NA	TRBV7-9
CASKAGTGGKYEQYF	TGTGCCAGCAAAGCAGGGACAGGGGGCAAATACGAGCAGTACTTC	TRBJ2-7	NA	TRBD1	TRBV6-1
CASSEALRHLNTEAFF	TGTGCCAGCAGTGAAGCGCTTCGACATTTGAACACTGAAGCTTTCTTT	TRBJ1-1	NA	NA	TRBV6-1
CASSKDRVGTEAFF	TGCGCCAGCAGCAAGGACAGGGTGGGCACTGAAGCTTTCTTT	TRBJ1-1	NA	TRBD1	TRBV5-1
CATSRGRDSPTTELFF	TGTGCCACCAGCAGGGGAAGGGACAGCCCCACAACTGAGCTGTTTTTT	TRBJ2-2	NA	TRBD1	TRBV15